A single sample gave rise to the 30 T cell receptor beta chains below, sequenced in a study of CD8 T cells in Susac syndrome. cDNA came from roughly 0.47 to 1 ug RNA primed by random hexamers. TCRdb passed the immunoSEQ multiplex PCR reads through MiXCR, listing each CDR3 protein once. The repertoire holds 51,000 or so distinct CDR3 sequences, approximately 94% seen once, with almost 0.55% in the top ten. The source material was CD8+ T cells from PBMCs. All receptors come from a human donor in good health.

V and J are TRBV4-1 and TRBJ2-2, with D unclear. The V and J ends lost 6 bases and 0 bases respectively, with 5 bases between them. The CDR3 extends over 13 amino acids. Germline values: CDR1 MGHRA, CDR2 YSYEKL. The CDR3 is CASRPPNTGELFF. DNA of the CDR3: TGCGCCAGCAGGCCCCCGAACACCGGGGAGCTGTTTTTT.

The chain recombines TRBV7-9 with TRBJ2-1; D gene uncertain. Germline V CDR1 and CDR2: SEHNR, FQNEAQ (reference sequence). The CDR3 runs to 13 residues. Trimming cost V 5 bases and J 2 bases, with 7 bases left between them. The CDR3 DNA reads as TGTGCCAGCAGCCCCGCGGCCTACAATGAGCAGTTCTTC. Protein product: CASSPAAYNEQFF.

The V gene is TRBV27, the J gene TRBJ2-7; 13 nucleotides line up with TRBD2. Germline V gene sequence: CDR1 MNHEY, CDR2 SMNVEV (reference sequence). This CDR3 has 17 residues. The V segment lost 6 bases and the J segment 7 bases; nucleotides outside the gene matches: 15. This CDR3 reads CASSALERLAGGSEQYF. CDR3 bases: TGTGCCAGCAGCGCGCTGGAAAGACTAGCGGGGGGCTCTGAGCAGTACTTC.

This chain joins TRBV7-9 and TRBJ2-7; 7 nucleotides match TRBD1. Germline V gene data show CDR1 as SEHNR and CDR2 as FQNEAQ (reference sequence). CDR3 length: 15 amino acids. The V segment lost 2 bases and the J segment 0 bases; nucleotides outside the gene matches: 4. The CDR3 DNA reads TGTGCCAGCAGCTTATGGGACAGTCTCTCCTACGAGCAGTACTTC. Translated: CASSLWDSLSYEQYF.

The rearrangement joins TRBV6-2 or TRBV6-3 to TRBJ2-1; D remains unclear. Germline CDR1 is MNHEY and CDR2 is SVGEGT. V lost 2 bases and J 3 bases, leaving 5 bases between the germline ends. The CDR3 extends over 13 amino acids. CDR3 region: CASSYALYNEQFF. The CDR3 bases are TGTGCCAGCAGTTACGCTCTCTACAATGAGCAGTTCTTC.

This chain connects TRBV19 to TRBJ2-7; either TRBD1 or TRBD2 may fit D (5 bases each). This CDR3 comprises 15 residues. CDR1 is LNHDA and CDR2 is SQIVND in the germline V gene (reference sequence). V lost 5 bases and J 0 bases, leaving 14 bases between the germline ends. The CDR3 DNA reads TGTGCCAGTAGTCCCTGGGACGGAGACTCCTACGAGCAGTACTTC. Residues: CASSPWDGDSYEQYF.

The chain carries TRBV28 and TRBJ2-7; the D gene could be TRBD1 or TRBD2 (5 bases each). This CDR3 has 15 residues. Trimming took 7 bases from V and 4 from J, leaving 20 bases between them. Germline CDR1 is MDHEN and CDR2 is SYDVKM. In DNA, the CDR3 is TGTGCCAGCAACACCCTCCGGGGACCAGAGTACGAGCAGTACTTC. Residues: CASNTLRGPEYEQYF.

The CDR3 loop reads CASSPTSGTSTDTQYF. The CDR3 DNA sequence: TGTGCCAGCAGCCCGACTAGCGGGACTAGCACAGATACGCAGTATTTT. The J gene is TRBJ2-3, the V gene TRBV7-9; TRBD2 agrees at 11 bases. V trimming: 5 bases; J trimming: 0 bases; junction bases outside the gene matches: 4. The CDR3 is 16 residues long. The germline V gene has CDR1 SEHNR and CDR2 FQNEAQ (reference sequence).

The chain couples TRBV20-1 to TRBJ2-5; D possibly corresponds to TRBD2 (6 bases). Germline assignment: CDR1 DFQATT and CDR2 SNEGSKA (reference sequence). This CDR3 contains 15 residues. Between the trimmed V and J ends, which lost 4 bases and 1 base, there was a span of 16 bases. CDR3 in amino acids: CSAIRGTLIQETQYF. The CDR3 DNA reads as TGCAGTGCTATCAGAGGGACTCTCATCCAAGAGACCCAGTACTTC.

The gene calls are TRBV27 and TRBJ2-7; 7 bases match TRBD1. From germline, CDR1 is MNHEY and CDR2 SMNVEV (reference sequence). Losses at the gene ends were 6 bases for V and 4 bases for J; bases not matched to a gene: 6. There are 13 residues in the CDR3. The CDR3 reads CASSLGQKYEQYF. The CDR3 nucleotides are TGTGCCAGCAGCCTGGGACAGAAGTACGAGCAGTACTTC.

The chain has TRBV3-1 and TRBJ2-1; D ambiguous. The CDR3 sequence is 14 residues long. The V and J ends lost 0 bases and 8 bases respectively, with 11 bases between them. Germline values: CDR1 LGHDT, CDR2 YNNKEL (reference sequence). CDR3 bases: TGTGCCAGCAGCCAAGAGGGGTTTGGAGATGAGCAGTTCTTC. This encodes CASSQEGFGDEQFF.

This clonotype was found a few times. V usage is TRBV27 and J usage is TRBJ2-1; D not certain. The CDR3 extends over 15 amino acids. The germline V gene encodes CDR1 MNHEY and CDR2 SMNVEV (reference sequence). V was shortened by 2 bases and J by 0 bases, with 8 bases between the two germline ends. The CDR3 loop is CASSLTRSSYNEQFF. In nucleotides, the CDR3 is TGTGCCAGCAGTTTAACACGGAGCTCCTACAATGAGCAGTTCTTC.

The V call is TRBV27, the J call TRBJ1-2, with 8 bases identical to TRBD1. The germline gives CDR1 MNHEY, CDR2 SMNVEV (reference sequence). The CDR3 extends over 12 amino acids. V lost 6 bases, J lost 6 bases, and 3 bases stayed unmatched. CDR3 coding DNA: TGTGCCAGCAGCGGGACAGGAGATGGCTACACCTTC. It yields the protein CASSGTGDGYTF.

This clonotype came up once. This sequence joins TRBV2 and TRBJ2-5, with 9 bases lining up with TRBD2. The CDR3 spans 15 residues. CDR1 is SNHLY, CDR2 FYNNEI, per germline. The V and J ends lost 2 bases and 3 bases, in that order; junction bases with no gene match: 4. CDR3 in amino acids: CASSEPSGTKETQYF. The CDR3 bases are TGTGCCAGCAGTGAACCTAGCGGGACGAAAGAGACCCAGTACTTC.

Here the CDR3 reads CASSSWTGSAYEQYF. Here the CDR3 DNA reads TGTGCCAGCAGCTCCTGGACAGGGTCCGCCTACGAGCAGTACTTC. This chain uses TRBV7-2 with TRBJ2-7; 8 bases are shared with TRBD1. This CDR3 region has 15 residues. Germline values: CDR1 SGHTA, CDR2 FQGNSA. Trimming took 4 bases from V and 2 from J; bases not matched to a gene: 7.

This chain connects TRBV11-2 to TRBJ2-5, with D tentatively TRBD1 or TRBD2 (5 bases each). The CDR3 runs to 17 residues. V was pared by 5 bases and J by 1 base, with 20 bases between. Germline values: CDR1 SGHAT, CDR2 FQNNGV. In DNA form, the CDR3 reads TGTGCCAGCAGCCAGATCGGGGCCTGGAGAGGCCAAGAGACCCAGTACTTC. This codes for CASSQIGAWRGQETQYF.

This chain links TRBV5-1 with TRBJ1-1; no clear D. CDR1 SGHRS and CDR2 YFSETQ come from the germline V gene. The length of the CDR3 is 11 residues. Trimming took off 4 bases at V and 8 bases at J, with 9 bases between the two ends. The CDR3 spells CASSVGREAFF. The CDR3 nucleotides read TGCGCCAGCAGCGTAGGACGGGAAGCTTTCTTT.

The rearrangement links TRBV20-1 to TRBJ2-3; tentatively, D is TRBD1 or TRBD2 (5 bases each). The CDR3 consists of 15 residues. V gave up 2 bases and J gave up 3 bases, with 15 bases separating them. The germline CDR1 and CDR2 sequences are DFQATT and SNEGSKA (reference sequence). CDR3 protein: CSARSGTSGTDTQYF. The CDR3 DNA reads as TGCAGTGCTAGATCAGGGACCTCTGGTACAGATACGCAGTATTTT.

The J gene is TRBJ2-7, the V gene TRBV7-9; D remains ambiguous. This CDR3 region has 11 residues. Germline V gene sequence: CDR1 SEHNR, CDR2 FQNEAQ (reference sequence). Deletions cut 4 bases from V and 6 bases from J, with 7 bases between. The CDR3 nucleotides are TGTGCCAGCAGCTCTGGGTCCGAGCAGTACTTC. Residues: CASSSGSEQYF.

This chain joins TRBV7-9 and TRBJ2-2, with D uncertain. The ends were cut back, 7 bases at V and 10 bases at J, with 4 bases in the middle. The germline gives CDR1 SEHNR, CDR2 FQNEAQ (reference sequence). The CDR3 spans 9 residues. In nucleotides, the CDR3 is TGTGCCAGCACAGAGGAGCTGTTTTTT. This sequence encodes CASTEELFF.

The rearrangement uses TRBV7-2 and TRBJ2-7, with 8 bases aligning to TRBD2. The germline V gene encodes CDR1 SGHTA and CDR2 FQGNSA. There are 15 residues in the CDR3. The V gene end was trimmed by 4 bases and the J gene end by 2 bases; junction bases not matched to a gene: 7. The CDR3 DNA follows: TGTGCCAGCAGCTCCACTAGCGGAACTACCTACGAGCAGTACTTC. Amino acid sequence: CASSSTSGTTYEQYF.

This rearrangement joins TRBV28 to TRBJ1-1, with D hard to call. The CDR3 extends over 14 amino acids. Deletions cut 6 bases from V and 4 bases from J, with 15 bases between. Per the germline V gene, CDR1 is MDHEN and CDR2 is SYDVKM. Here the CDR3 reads CASSIGSRSTEAFF. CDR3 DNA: TGTGCCAGCAGCATAGGGTCCCGCAGCACTGAAGCTTTCTTT.

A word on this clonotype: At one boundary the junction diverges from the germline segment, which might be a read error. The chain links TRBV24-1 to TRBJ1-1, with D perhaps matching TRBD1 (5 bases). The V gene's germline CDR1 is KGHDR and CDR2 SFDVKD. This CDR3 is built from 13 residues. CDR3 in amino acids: CATGEGPGTEVFF. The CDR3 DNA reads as TGTGCCACCGGAGAGGGACCGGGCACTGAAGTTTTCTTT.

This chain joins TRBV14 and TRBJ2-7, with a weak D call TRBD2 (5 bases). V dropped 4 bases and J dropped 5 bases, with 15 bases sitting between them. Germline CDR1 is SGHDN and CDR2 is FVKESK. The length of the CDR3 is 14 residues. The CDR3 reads CASSPRGSWDEQYF. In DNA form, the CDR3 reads TGTGCCAGCAGCCCCAGAGGGTCTTGGGACGAGCAGTACTTC.

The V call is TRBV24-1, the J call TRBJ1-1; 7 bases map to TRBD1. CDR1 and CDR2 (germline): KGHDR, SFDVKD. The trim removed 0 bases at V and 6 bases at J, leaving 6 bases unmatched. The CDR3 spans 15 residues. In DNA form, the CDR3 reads TGTGCCACCAGTGATTTGACCAGGGGGTGGGCTGAAGCTTTCTTT. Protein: CATSDLTRGWAEAFF.

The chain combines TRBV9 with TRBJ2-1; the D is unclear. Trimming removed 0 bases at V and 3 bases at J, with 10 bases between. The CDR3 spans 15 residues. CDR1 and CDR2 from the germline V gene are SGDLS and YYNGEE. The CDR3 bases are TGTGCCAGCAGCGTAGGGGGAACAGTCTACAATGAGCAGTTCTTC. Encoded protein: CASSVGGTVYNEQFF.

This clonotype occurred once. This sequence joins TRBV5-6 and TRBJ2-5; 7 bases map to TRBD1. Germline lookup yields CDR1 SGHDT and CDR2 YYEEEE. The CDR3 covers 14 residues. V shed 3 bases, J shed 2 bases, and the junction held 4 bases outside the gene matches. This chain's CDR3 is CASSSGTAQETQYF. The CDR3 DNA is TGTGCCAGCAGCTCCGGGACAGCACAAGAGACCCAGTACTTC.

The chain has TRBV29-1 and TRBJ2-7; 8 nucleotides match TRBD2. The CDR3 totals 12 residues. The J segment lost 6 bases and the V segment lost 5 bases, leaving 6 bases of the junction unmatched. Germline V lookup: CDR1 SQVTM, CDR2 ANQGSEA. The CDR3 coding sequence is TGCAGCGTTAGGGGACTAGAATTCGAGCAGTACTTC. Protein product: CSVRGLEFEQYF.

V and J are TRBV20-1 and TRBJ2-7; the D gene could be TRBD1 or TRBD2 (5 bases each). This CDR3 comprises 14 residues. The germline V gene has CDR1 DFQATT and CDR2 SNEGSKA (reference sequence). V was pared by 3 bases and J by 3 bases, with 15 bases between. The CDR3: CSASDRGVLYEQYF. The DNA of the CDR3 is TGCAGTGCTAGTGACAGAGGGGTCCTCTACGAGCAGTACTTC.

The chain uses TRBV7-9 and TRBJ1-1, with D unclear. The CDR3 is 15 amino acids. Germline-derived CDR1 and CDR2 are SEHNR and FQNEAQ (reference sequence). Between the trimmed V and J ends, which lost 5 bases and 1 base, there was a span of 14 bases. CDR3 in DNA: TGTGCCAGCAGCCTAGTGGTAGGGCCGAACACTGAAGCTTTCTTT. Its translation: CASSLVVGPNTEAFF.